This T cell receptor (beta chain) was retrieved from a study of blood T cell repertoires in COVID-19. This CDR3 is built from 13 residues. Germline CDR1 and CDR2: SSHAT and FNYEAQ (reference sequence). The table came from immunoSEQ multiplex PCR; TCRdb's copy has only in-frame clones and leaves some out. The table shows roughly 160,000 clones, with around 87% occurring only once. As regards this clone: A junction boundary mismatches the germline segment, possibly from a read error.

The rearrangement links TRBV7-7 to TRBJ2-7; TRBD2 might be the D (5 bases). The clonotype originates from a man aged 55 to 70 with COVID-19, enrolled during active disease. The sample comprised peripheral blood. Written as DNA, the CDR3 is TGTGCTAGCAGCTTTACTAGGTCCTACGAGCAGTACTTC. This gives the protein CASSFTRSYEQYF. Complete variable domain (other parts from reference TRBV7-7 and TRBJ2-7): GAGVSQSPRYKVTKRGQDVTLRCDPISSHATLYWYQQALGQGPEFLTYFNYEAQPDKSGLPSDRFSAERPEGSISTLTIQRTEQRDSAMYRCASSFTRSYEQYFGPGTRLTVT.